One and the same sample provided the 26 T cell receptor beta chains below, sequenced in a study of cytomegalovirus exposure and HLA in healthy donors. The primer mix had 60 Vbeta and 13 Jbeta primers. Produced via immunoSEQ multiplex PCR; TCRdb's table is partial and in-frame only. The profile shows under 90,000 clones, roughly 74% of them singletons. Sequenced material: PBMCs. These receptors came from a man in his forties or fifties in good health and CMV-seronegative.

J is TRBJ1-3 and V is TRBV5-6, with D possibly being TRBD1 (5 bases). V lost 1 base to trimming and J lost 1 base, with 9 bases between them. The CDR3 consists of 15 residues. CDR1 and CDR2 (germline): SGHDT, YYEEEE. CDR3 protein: CASSLTGTSGNTIYF. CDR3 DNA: TGTGCCAGCAGCTTGACCGGGACTTCTGGAAACACCATATATTTT.

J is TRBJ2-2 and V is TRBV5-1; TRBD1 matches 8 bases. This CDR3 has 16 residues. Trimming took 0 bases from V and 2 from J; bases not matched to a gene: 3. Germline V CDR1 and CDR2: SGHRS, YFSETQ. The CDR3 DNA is TGCGCCAGCAGCTTGGATGACAGGGGAAACACCGGGGAGCTGTTTTTT. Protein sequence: CASSLDDRGNTGELFF.

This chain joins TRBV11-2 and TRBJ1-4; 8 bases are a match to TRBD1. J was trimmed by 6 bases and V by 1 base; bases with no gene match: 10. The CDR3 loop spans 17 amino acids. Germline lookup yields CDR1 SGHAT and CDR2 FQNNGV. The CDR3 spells CASSLGAGGGRYEKLFF. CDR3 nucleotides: TGTGCCAGCAGCTTAGGGGCAGGGGGCGGACGATATGAAAAACTGTTTTTT.

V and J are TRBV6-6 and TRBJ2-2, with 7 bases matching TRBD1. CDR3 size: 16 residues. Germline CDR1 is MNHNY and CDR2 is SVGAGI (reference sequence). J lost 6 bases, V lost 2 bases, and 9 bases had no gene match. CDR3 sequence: CASSYAPPQGAGELFF. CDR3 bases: TGTGCCAGCAGTTACGCCCCCCCGCAGGGGGCCGGGGAGCTGTTTTTT.

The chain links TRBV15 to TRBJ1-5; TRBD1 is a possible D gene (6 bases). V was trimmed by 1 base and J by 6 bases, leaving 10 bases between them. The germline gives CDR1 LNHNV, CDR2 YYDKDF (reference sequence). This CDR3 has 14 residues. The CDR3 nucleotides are TGTGCCACCAGCAGAGGGGACACCACTCAGCCCCAGCATTTT. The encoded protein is CATSRGDTTQPQHF.

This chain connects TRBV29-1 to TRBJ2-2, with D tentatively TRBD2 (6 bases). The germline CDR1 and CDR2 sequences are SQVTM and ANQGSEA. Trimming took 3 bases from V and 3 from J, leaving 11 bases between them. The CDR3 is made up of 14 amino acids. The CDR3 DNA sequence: TGCAGCGTTGAGGGGGGTACGGACACCGGGGAGCTGTTTTTT. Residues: CSVEGGTDTGELFF.

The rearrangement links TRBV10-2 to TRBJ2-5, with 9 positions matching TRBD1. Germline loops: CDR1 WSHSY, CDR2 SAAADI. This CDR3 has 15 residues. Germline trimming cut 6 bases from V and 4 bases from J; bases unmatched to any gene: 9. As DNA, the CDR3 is TGCGCCAGCAGGGCGGACAGGGGCGGGGGAGAGACCCAGTACTTC. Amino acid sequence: CASRADRGGGETQYF.

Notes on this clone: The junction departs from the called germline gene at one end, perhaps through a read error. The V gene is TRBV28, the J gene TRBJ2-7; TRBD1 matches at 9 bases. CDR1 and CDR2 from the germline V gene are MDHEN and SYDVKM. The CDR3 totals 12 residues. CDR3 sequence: CASSLGTGKGDF. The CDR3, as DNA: TGTGCCAGCAGTTTAGGGACAGGGAAAGGAGACTTC.

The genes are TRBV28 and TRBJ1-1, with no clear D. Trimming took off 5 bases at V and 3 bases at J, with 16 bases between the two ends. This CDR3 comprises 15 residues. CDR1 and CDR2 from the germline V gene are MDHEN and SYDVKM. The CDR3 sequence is CASSHDRQVHTEAFF. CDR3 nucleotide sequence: TGTGCCAGCAGTCACGACCGTCAGGTTCACACTGAAGCTTTCTTT. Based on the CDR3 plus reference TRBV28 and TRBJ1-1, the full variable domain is DVKVTQSSRYLVKRTGEKVFLECVQDMDHENMFWYRQDPGLGLRLIYFSYDVKMKEKGDIPEGYSVSREKKERFSLILESASTNQTSMYLCASSHDRQVHTEAFFGQGTRLTVV.

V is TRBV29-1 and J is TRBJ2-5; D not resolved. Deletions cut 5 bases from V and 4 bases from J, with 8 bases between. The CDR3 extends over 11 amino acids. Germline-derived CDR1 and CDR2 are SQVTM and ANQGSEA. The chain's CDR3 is CSVPSTETQYF. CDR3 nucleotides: TGCAGCGTTCCAAGCACAGAGACCCAGTACTTC.

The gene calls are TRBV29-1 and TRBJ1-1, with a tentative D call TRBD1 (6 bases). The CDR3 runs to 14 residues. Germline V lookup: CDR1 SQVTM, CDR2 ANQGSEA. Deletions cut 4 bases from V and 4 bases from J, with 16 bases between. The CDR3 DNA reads TGCAGCGTTGTCACCTGGGAAGGGGGCACTGAAGCTTTCTTT. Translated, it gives CSVVTWEGGTEAFF.

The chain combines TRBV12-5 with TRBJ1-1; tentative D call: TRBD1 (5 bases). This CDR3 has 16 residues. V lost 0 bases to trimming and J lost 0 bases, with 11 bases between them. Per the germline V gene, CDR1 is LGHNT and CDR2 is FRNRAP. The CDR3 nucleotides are TGTGCTAGTGGTTTGGTAGGGGCGGGAATGAACACTGAAGCTTTCTTT. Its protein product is CASGLVGAGMNTEAFF.

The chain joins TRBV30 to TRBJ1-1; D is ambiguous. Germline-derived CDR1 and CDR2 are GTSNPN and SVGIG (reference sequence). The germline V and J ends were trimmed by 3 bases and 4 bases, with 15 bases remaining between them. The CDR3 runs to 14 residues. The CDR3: CAWSRIREGTEAFF. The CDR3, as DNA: TGTGCCTGGAGCAGAATACGAGAGGGCACTGAAGCTTTCTTT.

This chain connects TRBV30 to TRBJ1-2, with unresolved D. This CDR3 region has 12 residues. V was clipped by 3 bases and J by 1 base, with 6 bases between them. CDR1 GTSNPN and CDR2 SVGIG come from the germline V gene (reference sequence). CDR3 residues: CAWSLVNYGYTF. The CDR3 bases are TGTGCCTGGAGCTTAGTTAACTATGGCTACACCTTC.

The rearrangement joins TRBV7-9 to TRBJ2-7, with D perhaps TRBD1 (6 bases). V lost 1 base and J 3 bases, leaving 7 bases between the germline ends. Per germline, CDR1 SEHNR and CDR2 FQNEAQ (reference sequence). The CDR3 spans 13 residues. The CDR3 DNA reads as TGTGCCAGCAGCTTAGGGGACATCTACGAGCAGTACTTC. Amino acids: CASSLGDIYEQYF. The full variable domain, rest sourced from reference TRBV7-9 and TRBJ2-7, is DTGVSQNPRHKITKRGQNVTFRCDPISEHNRLYWYRQTLGQGPEFLTYFQNEAQLEKSRLLSDRFSAERPKGSFSTLEIQRTEQGDSAMYLCASSLGDIYEQYFGPGTRLTVT.

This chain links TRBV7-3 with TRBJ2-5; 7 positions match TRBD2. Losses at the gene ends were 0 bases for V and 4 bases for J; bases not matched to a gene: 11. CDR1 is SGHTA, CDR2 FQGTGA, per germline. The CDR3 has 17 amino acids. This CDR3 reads CASSLTRGLPYGETQYF. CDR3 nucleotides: TGTGCCAGCAGCTTAACGCGGGGACTACCATACGGAGAGACCCAGTACTTC.

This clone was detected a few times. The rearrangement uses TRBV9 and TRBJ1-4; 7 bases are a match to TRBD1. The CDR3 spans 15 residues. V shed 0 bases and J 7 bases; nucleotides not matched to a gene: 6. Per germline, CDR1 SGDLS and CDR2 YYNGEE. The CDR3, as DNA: TGTGCCAGCAGCGTAGGGGACAGACAGCCTGAAAAACTGTTTTTT. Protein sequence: CASSVGDRQPEKLFF.

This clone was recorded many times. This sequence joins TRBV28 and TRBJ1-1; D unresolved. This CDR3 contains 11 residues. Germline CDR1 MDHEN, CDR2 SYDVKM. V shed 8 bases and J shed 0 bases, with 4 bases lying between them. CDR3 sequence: CASFMNTEAFF. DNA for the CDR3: TGTGCCAGCTTTATGAACACTGAAGCTTTCTTT.

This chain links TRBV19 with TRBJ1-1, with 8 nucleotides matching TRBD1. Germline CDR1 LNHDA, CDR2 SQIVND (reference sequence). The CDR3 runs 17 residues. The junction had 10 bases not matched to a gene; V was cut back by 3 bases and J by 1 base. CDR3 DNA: TGTGCCAGTAGTATCCCCCGGGACAGGCCACGGAACACTGAAGCTTTCTTT. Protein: CASSIPRDRPRNTEAFF.

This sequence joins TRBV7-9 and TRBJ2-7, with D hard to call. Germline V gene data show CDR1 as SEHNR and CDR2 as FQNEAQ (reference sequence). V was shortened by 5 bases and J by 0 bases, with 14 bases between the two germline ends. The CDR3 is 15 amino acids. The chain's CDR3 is CASSPQAHASYEQYF. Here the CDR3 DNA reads TGTGCCAGCAGCCCCCAGGCCCATGCCTCCTACGAGCAGTACTTC.

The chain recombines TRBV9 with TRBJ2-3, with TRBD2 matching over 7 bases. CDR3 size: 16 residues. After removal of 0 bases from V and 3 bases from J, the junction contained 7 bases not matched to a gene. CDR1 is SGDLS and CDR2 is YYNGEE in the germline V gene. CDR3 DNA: TGTGCCAGCAGCGTAGGGTGGGAGGGGAGGACAGATACGCAGTATTTT. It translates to CASSVGWEGRTDTQYF.

CDR3 protein: CASSGEQGLRAEAFF. The DNA of the CDR3 is TGTGCCAGCAGCGGCGAACAGGGGTTAAGAGCTGAAGCTTTCTTT. This chain uses TRBV9 with TRBJ1-1, with 7 bases fitting TRBD1. CDR3 length equals 15 residues. The trim removed 3 bases at V and 6 bases at J, leaving 11 bases unmatched. Per germline, CDR1 SGDLS and CDR2 YYNGEE.

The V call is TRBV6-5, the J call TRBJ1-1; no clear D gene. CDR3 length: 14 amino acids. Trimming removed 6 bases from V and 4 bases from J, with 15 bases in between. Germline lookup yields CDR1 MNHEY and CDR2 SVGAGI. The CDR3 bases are TGTGCCAGCAGCCGCAAAGGGAGAAGCACTGAAGCTTTCTTT. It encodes CASSRKGRSTEAFF.

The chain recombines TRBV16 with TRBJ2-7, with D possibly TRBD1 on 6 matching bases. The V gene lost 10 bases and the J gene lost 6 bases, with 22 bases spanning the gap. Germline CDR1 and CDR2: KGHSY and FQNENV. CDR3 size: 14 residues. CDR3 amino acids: CANAKQGLQGEQYF. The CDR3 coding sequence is TGTGCCAACGCTAAGCAGGGGTTGCAGGGCGAGCAGTACTTC.

The CDR3 region is CASQEGNTEAFF. CDR3 coding DNA: TGTGCCAGCCAGGAGGGGAACACTGAAGCTTTCTTT. The rearrangement joins TRBV6-6 to TRBJ1-1; the D is unclear. Trimming removed 8 bases from V and 1 base from J, with 8 bases in between. This CDR3 has 12 residues. Germline V lookup: CDR1 MNHNY, CDR2 SVGAGI (reference sequence).

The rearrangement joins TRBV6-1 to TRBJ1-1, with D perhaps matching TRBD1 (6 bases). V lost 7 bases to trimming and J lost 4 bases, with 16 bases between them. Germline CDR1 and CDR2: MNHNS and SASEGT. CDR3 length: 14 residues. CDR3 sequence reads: CASTQGDMSTEAFF. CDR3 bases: TGTGCCAGCACCCAAGGGGACATGAGCACTGAAGCTTTCTTT.